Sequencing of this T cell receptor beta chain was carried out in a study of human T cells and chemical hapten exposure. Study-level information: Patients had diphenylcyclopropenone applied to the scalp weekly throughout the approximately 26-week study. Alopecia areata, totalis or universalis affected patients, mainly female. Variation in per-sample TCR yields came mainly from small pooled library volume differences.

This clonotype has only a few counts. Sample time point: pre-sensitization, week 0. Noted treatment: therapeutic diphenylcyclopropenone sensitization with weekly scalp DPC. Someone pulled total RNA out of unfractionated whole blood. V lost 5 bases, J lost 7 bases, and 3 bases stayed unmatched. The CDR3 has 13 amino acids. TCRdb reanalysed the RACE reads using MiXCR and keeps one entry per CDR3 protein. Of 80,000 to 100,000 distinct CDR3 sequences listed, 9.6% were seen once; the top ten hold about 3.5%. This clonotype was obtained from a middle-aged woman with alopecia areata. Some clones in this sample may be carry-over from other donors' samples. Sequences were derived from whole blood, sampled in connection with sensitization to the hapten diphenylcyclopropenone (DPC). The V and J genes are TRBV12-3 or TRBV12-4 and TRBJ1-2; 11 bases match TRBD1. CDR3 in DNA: TGTGCCAGCAGTCGGGACAGGGGGATTGGCTACACCTTC. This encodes CASSRDRGIGYTF.